This entry describes one T cell receptor (beta chain). The antigen remains undetermined. This specimen belongs to a study of T cell responses to AZD1222 COVID-19 vaccine. Germline values: CDR1 MNHEY, CDR2 SVGAGI. The CDR3 consists of 12 residues. The ends were cut back, 2 bases at V and 4 bases at J, with 5 bases in the middle. Findings and caveats of the study: There were repertoire samples only from the period after the peak T cell response. Spike-specific TCR breadth and depth both grew after two AZD1222 doses. Donors in the cohort were predominantly white British and more often female, and clonal diversity was possibly underestimated.

This table comes from immunoSEQ multiplex PCR, and its TCRdb copy is limited to in-frame clones, with some not included. The table lists some 170,000 clones, around 93% of them singletons. The rearrangement uses TRBV6-5 and TRBJ1-1; D is undetermined. The origin of this receptor is an adult who received the MenACWY meningococcal vaccine as a control. Sequencing was performed on peripheral blood, taken 28 days after the second dose of the MenACWY control vaccine. CDR3 region: CASSYEGTEAFF. The CDR3 nucleotides read TGTGCCAGCAGTTACGAGGGCACTGAAGCTTTCTTT.